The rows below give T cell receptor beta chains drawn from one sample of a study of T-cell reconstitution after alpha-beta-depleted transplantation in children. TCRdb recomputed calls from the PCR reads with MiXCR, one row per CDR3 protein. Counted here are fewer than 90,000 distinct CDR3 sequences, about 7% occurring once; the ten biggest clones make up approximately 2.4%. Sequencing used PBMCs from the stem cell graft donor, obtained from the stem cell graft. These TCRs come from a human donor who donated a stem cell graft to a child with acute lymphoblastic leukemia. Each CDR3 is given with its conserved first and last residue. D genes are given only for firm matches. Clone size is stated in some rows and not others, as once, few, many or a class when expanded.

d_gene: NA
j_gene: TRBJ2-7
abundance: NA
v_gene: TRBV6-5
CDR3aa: CASSWGLSYEQYF
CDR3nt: TGTGCCAGCAGTTGGGGACTGTCCTACGAGCAGTACTTC

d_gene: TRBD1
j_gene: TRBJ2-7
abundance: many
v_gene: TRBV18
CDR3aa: CASSPGTGGWEQYF
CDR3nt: TGTGCCAGCTCACCAGGGACAGGGGGCTGGGAGCAGTACTTC

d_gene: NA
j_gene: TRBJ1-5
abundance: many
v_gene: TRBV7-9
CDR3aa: CASSHGQGTTYSNQPQHF
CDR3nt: TGTGCCAGCAGCCATGGTCAGGGGACAACGTATAGCAATCAGCCCCAGCATTTT

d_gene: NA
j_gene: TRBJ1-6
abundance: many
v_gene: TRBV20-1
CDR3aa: CSASPIQGGPLHF
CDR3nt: TGCAGTGCTTCCCCGATACAGGGAGGACCCCTCCACTTT

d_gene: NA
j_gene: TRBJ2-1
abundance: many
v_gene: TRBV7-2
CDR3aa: CASSLGLANNEQFF
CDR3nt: TGTGCCAGCAGCTTAGGGCTAGCGAACAATGAGCAGTTCTTC

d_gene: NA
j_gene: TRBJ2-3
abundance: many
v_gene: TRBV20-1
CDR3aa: CSARTPFTSTDTQYF
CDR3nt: TGCAGTGCCCGGACTCCCTTTACTAGCACAGATACGCAGTATTTT

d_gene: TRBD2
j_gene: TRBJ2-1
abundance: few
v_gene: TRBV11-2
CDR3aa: CASSLDGPGGLPPYNEQFF
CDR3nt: TGTGCCAGCAGCTTAGATGGTCCGGGGGGGCTACCCCCCTACAATGAGCAGTTCTTC

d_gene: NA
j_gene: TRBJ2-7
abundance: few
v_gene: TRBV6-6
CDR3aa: CASSYSGTSYEQYF
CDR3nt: TGTGCCAGCAGTTACTCGGGGACTTCCTACGAGCAGTACTTC

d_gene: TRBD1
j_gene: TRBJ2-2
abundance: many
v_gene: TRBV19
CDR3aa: CASSIAGGTGELFF
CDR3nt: TGTGCCAGTAGTATAGCAGGGGGCACCGGGGAGCTGTTTTTT

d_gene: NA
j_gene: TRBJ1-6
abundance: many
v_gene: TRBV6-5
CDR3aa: CASSSPGGGLGSPLHF
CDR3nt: TGTGCCAGCAGTTCCCCGGGCGGGGGCCTCGGTTCACCCCTCCACTTT

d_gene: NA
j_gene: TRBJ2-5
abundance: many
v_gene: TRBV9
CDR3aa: CASSVSGGRETQYF
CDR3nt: TGTGCCAGCAGCGTGTCGGGGGGCCGAGAGACCCAGTACTTC

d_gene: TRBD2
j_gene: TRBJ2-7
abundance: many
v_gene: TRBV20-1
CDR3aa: CSALGTTLGEQYF
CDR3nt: TGCAGTGCTCTTGGGACTACCCTAGGGGAGCAGTACTTC

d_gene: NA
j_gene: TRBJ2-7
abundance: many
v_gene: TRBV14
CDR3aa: CASSQDPGSYEQYF
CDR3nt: TGTGCCAGCAGCCAAGATCCAGGCTCCTACGAGCAGTACTTC

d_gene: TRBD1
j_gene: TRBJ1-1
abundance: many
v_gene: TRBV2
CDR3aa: CASSGRTGTEAFF
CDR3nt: TGTGCCAGCAGTGGCCGGACAGGGACTGAAGCTTTCTTT

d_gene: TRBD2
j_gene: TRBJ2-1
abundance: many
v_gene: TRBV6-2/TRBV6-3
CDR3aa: CASSSAGGSYNEQFF
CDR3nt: TGTGCCAGCAGTTCTGCGGGGGGGAGCTACAATGAGCAGTTCTTC

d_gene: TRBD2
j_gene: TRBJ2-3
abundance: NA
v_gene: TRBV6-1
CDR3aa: CASELAGATHTQYF
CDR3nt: TGTGCCAGCGAACTAGCGGGAGCGACACATACGCAGTATTTT

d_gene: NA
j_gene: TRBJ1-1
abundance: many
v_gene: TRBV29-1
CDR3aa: CSSYSLNTEAFF
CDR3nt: TGCAGCTCGTACAGCTTGAACACTGAAGCTTTCTTT

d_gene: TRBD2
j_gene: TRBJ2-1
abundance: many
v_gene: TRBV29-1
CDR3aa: CSVGLLAGGPIYNEQFF
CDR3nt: TGCAGCGTTGGTTTGCTAGCGGGAGGGCCAATCTACAATGAGCAGTTCTTC

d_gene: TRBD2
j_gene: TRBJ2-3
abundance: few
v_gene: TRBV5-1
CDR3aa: CASSSGTSGSTDTQYF
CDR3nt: TGCGCCAGCAGCTCGGGGACTAGCGGATCCACAGATACGCAGTATTTT

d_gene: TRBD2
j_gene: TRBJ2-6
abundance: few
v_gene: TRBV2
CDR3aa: CASSDETKPVAGGSGANVLTF
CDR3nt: TGTGCCAGCAGTGACGAGACTAAACCAGTAGCGGGGGGCTCTGGGGCCAACGTCCTGACTTTC

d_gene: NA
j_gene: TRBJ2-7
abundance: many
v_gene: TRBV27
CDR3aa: CASVGGYEQYF
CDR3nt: TGTGCCAGTGTTGGCGGCTACGAGCAGTACTTC

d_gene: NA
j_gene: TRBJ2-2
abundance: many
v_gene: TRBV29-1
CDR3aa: CSVDLTKDTGELFF
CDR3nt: TGCAGCGTTGATCTTACGAAGGACACCGGGGAGCTGTTTTTT

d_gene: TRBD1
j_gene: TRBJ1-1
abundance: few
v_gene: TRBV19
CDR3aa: CASSKGGTGTEAFF
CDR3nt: TGTGCCAGTTCTAAGGGCGGGACAGGCACTGAAGCTTTCTTT

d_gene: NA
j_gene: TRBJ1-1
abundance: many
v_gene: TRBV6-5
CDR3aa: CASSYFRGQDTEAFF
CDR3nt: TGTGCCAGCAGTTACTTCCGGGGGCAGGACACTGAAGCTTTCTTT

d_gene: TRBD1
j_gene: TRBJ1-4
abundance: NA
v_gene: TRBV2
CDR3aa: CASRGDRGANEKLFF
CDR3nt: TGTGCCAGCAGAGGGGACAGGGGAGCTAATGAAAAACTGTTTTTT

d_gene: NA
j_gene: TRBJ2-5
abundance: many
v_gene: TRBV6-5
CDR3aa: CASSYSSAEETQYF
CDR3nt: TGTGCCAGCAGTTACTCTAGCGCCGAAGAGACCCAGTACTTC

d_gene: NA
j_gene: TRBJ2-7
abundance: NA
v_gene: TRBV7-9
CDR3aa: CASSLGSQDPLEQYF
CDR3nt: TGTGCCAGCAGCTTAGGTTCACAGGACCCCCTCGAGCAGTACTTC

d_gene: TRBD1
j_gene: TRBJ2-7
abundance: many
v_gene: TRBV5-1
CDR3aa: CASSLGGQTYEQYF
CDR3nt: TGCGCCAGCAGCTTAGGGGGCCAAACCTACGAGCAGTACTTC

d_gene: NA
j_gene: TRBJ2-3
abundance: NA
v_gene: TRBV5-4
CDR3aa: CASSLARRQDTQYF
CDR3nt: TGTGCCAGCAGCTTGGCCCGACGACAAGATACGCAGTATTTT

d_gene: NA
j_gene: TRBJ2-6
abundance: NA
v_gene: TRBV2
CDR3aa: CASSLNGANVLTF
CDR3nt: TGTGCCAGCAGTCTAAATGGGGCCAACGTCCTGACTTTC

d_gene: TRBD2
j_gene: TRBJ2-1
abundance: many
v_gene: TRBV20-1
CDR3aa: CSARPTSGRAPGQFF
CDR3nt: TGCAGTGCTAGGCCGACTAGCGGGAGGGCCCCGGGGCAGTTCTTC

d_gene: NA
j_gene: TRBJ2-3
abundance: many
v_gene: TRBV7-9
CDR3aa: CASSPGADTQYF
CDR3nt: TGTGCCAGCAGCCCCGGGGCAGATACGCAGTATTTT

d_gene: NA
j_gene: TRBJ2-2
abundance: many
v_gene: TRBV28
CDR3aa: CASSRGVRDTGELFF
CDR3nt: TGTGCCAGCAGCCGAGGTGTACGTGACACCGGGGAGCTGTTTTTT

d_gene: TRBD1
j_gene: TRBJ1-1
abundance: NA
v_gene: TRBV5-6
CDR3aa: CASMNRGLAEAFF
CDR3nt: TGTGCCAGCATGAACAGGGGTCTGGCTGAAGCTTTCTTT

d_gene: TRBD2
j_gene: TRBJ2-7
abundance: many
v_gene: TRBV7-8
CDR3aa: CASSVSSGGVYEQYF
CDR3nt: TGTGCCAGCAGCGTCTCTAGCGGGGGAGTATACGAGCAGTACTTC

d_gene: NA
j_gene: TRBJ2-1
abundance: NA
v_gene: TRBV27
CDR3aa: CASSLGAVGSDEQFF
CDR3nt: TGTGCCAGCAGTTTGGGGGCGGTGGGTAGTGATGAGCAGTTCTTC

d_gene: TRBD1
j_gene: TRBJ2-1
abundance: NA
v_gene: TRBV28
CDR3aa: CASSLRDSPYNEQFF
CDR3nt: TGTGCCAGCAGTTTAAGGGACAGTCCTTACAATGAGCAGTTCTTC

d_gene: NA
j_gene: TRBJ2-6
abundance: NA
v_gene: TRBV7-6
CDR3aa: CASSRREAGANVLTF
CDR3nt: TGTGCCAGCAGCCGCAGGGAAGCTGGGGCCAACGTCCTGACTTTC

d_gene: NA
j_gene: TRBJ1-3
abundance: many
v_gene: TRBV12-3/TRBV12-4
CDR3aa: CASSFSSSGNTIYF
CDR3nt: TGTGCCAGCAGTTTTTCCAGCTCTGGAAACACCATATATTTT

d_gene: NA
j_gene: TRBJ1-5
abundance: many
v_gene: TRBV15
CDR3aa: CATRLGNQPQHF
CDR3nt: TGTGCCACCAGGCTAGGGAATCAGCCCCAGCATTTT

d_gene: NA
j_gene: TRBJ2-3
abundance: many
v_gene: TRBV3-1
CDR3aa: CASSQDPRPTDTQYF
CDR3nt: TGTGCCAGCAGCCAAGACCCCCGACCCACAGATACGCAGTATTTT

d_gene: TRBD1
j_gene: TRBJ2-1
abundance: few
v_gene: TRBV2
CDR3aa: CASSEQGQGYNEQFF
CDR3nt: TGTGCCAGCAGTGAACAGGGACAGGGCTACAATGAGCAGTTCTTC

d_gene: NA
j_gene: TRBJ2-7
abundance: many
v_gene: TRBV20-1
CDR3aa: CSARDSRSRSYEQYF
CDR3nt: TGCAGTGCTAGAGATTCGAGGAGCCGCTCCTACGAGCAGTACTTC

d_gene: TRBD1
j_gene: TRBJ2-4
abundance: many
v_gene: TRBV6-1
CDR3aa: CASSRTGEGPKNIQYF
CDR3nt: TGTGCCAGCAGTCGGACAGGGGAAGGTCCCAAAAACATTCAGTACTTC

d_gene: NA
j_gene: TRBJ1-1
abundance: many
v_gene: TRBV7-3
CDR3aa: CASSSQGTNTEAFF
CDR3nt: TGTGCCAGCAGCTCACAGGGTACCAACACTGAAGCTTTCTTT

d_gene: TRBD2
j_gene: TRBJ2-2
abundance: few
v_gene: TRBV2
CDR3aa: CASIGRPAGELFF
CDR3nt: TGTGCCAGCATCGGGAGGCCCGCCGGGGAGCTGTTTTTT

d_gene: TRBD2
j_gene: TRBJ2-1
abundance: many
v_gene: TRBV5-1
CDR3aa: CASSSGTSGITYNEQFF
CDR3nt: TGCGCCAGCAGCTCTGGGACTAGCGGGATCACCTACAATGAGCAGTTCTTC

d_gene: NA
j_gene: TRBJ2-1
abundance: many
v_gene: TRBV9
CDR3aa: CASSVGGGDEQFF
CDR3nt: TGTGCCAGCAGCGTAGGGGGGGGCGATGAGCAGTTCTTC

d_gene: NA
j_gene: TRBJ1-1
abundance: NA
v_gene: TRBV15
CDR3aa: CATSRETGLTEAFF
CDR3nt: TGTGCCACCAGCAGAGAAACAGGGCTCACTGAAGCTTTCTTT